This TCR beta chain was sequenced for a study of shared clonotypes between healthy human individuals. Study observations and caveats: Naive subsets generally exceeded memory subsets in estimated richness. Some clonotypes were shared by all four sorted-subset donors, while others were not shared. The non-shared ones had lower generation probabilities than the shared ones.

As concerns this clone: The target antigen is unknown.

Sorted-subset replicate PCR reactions contained roughly 210 ng DNA, corresponding to about 30,000 T cell genomes. Assay used: immunoSEQ multiplex PCR; TCRdb lists only in-frame clones, some missing. The sample shows 550,000 to 700,000 clones, more than 70% of them seen only once. CDR1 and CDR2 (germline): SGHDT, YYEEEE. The CDR3 has 13 amino acids. This TCR was recovered from a woman aged 25-40 years in good health. This chain joins TRBV5-6 and TRBJ2-5; D possibly corresponds to TRBD1 (5 bases). TRBJ2-7 matches the DNA end more closely, so the J call is doubtful. The specimen sequenced was memory CD4+ T cells sorted from blood. As for subset: CD45RA-negative fraction. CDR3 nucleotides: TGTGCCAGCAGCTTGTTGGACAACTACGAGCAGTACTTC. It is translated as CASSLLDNYEQYF.